These 19 T cell receptor beta chains originate from one sample sequenced in a study of T cell repertoires in cytomegalovirus infection. TCRdb re-called the reads with MiXCR, one entry per CDR3 protein. The table records some 940,000 distinct CDR3 sequences, roughly 30% of them present only once. No cognate antigen is known for these TCRs. The sequencing here drew on cultured CD8+ T cells from PBMCs, taken from culture after CMV antigen stimulation. Receptors were obtained from a human donor in good health (CMV status not recorded). Some clones in this sample may be carry-over from other donors' samples.

About this clonotype: Being one base from a much bigger clone, this may be a read error. This chain uses TRBV6-8 with TRBJ2-7; unclear D gene. Deletions cut 6 bases from V and 3 bases from J, with 6 bases between. Germline assignment: CDR1 MNHGY and CDR2 SAAAGT. The CDR3 spans 11 residues. This chain's CDR3 is CASRDGYEQYF. CDR3 DNA: TGTGCCAGCAGGGACGGCTACGAGCAGTACTTC.

This clonotype has a handful of counts. The rearrangement uses TRBV7-8 and TRBJ1-1, with D tentatively TRBD1 (5 bases). Germline CDR1 SGHVS, CDR2 FQNEAQ. The ends were cut back, 1 base at V and 1 base at J, with 10 bases in the middle. The CDR3 has 15 amino acids. The CDR3 is CASSLEAGTNTEAFF. CDR3 sequence (DNA): TGTGCCAGCAGCTTAGAGGCAGGGACGAACACTGAAGCTTTCTTT.

In its sample, this clonotype was seen many times. The V and J genes are TRBV7-6 and TRBJ2-6, with D unresolved. V lost 5 bases to trimming and J lost 6 bases, with 5 bases between them. The CDR3 has 12 amino acids. The germline gives CDR1 SGHVS, CDR2 FNYEAQ. This chain's CDR3 is CASSPKANVLTF. The CDR3, as DNA: TGTGCCAGCAGCCCTAAGGCCAACGTCCTGACTTTC.

This clonotype occurred a few times. V is TRBV10-2 and J is TRBJ1-2; no clear D. Germline V lookup: CDR1 WSHSY, CDR2 SAAADI. Trimming took off 2 bases at V and 0 bases at J, with 7 bases between the two ends. This CDR3 is built from 14 residues. The CDR3 region is CASSELGSNYGYTF. The CDR3 DNA follows: TGCGCCAGCAGTGAGCTGGGGTCTAACTATGGCTACACCTTC.

This clonotype was counted between two and nine times. The chain couples TRBV9 to TRBJ1-1; the D gene is possibly TRBD1 (5 bases). V gave up 2 bases and J gave up 5 bases, with 16 bases separating them. The V gene's germline CDR1 is SGDLS and CDR2 YYNGEE. The CDR3 is 15 residues long. The CDR3 protein is CASSVQRAGRTEAFF. The CDR3 DNA reads TGTGCCAGCAGCGTCCAACGGGCAGGGCGGACTGAAGCTTTCTTT.

Many counts were recorded for this clonotype. CDR3 sequence: CASSLTGQGARDTEAFF. The CDR3 nucleotides read TGTGCCAGCAGCCTAACTGGACAGGGGGCGCGCGACACTGAAGCTTTCTTT. The chain carries TRBV7-8 and TRBJ1-1; TRBD1 matches 11 bases. Germline-derived CDR1 and CDR2 are SGHVS and FQNEAQ. The CDR3 runs 17 residues. Trimming cost V 5 bases and J 3 bases; bases outside gene matches: 11.

This clonotype was found many times. The chain combines TRBV7-2 with TRBJ1-3; D possibly corresponds to TRBD1 (5 bases). Trimming cost V 5 bases and J 2 bases, with 13 bases left between them. Per the germline V gene, CDR1 is SGHTA and CDR2 is FQGNSA. The CDR3 consists of 15 residues. The CDR3 spells CASSAGGGAGNTIYF. DNA for the CDR3: TGTGCCAGCAGCGCCGGGGGGGGAGCTGGAAACACCATATATTTT.

The J gene is TRBJ1-6, the V gene TRBV10-3; 8 nucleotides agree with TRBD1. CDR3 size: 16 residues. The trim removed 3 bases at V and 7 bases at J, leaving 8 bases unmatched. Germline CDR1 is ENHRY and CDR2 is SYGVKD. The CDR3 DNA is TGTGCCATCAGTGAAGAAGGACAGGGCCTCAATTCACCCCTCCACTTT. Translated: CAISEEGQGLNSPLHF.

The J gene is TRBJ1-2, the V gene TRBV13; 7 bases are a match to TRBD1. After removal of 3 bases from V and 4 bases from J, the junction contained 8 bases not matched to a gene. CDR1 and CDR2 from the germline V gene are PRHDT and FYEKMQ (reference sequence). The CDR3 is made up of 15 amino acids. For the CDR3, the DNA is TGTGCCAGCAGCTTCCGCAGGGGGTCGGCCTATGGCTACACCTTC. Its protein product is CASSFRRGSAYGYTF.

V is TRBV7-2 and J is TRBJ2-1; tentative D call: TRBD2 (5 bases). Deletions cut 3 bases from V and 10 bases from J, with 13 bases between. The V gene's germline CDR1 is SGHTA and CDR2 FQGNSA. The CDR3 is 13 residues long. CDR3 in amino acids: CASSFLSLAEQFF. The CDR3 DNA reads as TGTGCCAGCAGCTTCCTTAGTCTAGCAGAGCAGTTCTTC. The full variable domain, rest sourced from reference TRBV7-2 and TRBJ2-1, is GAGVSQSPSNKVTEKGKDVELRCDPISGHTALYWYRQSLGQGLEFLIYFQGNSAPDKSGLPSDRFSAERTGGSVSTLTIQRTQQEDSAVYLCASSFLSLAEQFFGPGTRLTVL.

This clonotype was picked up many times. The chain recombines TRBV12-3 or TRBV12-4 with TRBJ1-6; the D is unclear. The CDR3 covers 12 residues. V was shortened by 2 bases and J by 11 bases, with 7 bases between the two germline ends. In DNA form, the CDR3 reads TGTGCCAGCAGTTTACTCGTGCCACCCCTCCACTTT. Protein product: CASSLLVPPLHF.

This clonotype was found many times. The chain carries TRBV7-8 and TRBJ2-2; D unresolved. This CDR3 has 16 residues. The germline CDR1 and CDR2 sequences are SGHVS and FQNEAQ. The V end lost 1 base, the J end lost 5 bases, and 14 bases lay between the germline ends. CDR3 region: CASSLVGRTRTGELFF. DNA of the CDR3: TGTGCCAGCAGCTTAGTTGGCAGGACGAGGACCGGGGAGCTGTTTTTT.

This clonotype was observed a few times. The chain is built from TRBV20-1 and TRBJ2-1, with 14 positions matching TRBD2. This CDR3 is built from 18 residues. The germline CDR1 and CDR2 sequences are DFQATT and SNEGSKA (reference sequence). V lost 0 bases to trimming and J lost 2 bases; unmatched junction nucleotides: 6. DNA for the CDR3: TGCAGTGCTAGAGAGACTAGCGGGGGGGCCGGGGCCTACAATGAGCAGTTCTTC. Its protein product is CSARETSGGAGAYNEQFF.

The CDR3 coding sequence is TGTGCCAGCTCACCCGGCATTATGGGCTCCGATCGCTATGGCTACACCTTC. Translation gives CASSPGIMGSDRYGYTF. V usage is TRBV18 and J usage is TRBJ1-2; D is undetermined. Germline V gene sequence: CDR1 KGHSH, CDR2 LQKENI. The germline V and J ends were trimmed by 3 bases and 4 bases, with 21 bases remaining between them. CDR3 length: 17 amino acids.

V usage is TRBV5-6 and J usage is TRBJ2-7, with 7 bases fitting TRBD2. Germline V gene sequence: CDR1 SGHDT, CDR2 YYEEEE. J gave up 0 bases and V 6 bases, and 18 bases lay outside the gene matches. The CDR3 has 18 amino acids. The CDR3 region has the DNA TGTGCCAGCACCCCGGCGAGCGGGGTTATCAGGAGCTCCTACGAGCAGTACTTC. It codes for CASTPASGVIRSSYEQYF.

This clonotype was counted between two and nine times. V is TRBV18 and J is TRBJ1-1; possibly TRBD1 for D (5 bases). The CDR3 is 16 residues long. Trimming shortened V by 4 bases and J by 0 bases, and 15 bases separated the two germline ends. CDR1 and CDR2 from the germline V gene are KGHSH and LQKENI. The CDR3 sequence is CASSLSLGEMNTEAFF. The CDR3 DNA reads as TGTGCCAGCTCACTTTCTTTAGGGGAGATGAACACTGAAGCTTTCTTT.

V and J are TRBV10-3 and TRBJ1-5, with TRBD1 as a possible D gene (6 bases). Germline-derived CDR1 and CDR2 are ENHRY and SYGVKD. This CDR3 is built from 14 residues. V lost 4 bases to trimming and J lost 3 bases, with 10 bases between them. The CDR3 coding sequence is TGTGCCATCAGTGTAGGACAGTCCAATCAGCCCCAGCATTTT. It is translated as CAISVGQSNQPQHF.

Details on this clonotype: A much larger clone sits a single nucleotide away, making a read error possible. V gene TRBV12-3 or TRBV12-4 combines with J gene TRBJ1-2; 8 positions match TRBD1. This CDR3 is built from 15 residues. The CDR3 region is CASQPLDRADYDYTF. As DNA, the CDR3 is TGTGCCAGCCAGCCCCTGGACAGGGCTGACTATGACTACACCTTC.

As DNA, the CDR3 is TGCGCCAGCAGCCAAGGGGGTTATTCGACTGAAGCTTTCTTT. It translates to CASSQGGYSTEAFF. V and J are TRBV4-1 and TRBJ1-1; D unclear. This CDR3 region has 14 residues. CDR1 and CDR2 (germline): MGHRA, YSYEKL. The V end lost 1 base, the J end lost 5 bases, and 11 bases lay between the germline ends.